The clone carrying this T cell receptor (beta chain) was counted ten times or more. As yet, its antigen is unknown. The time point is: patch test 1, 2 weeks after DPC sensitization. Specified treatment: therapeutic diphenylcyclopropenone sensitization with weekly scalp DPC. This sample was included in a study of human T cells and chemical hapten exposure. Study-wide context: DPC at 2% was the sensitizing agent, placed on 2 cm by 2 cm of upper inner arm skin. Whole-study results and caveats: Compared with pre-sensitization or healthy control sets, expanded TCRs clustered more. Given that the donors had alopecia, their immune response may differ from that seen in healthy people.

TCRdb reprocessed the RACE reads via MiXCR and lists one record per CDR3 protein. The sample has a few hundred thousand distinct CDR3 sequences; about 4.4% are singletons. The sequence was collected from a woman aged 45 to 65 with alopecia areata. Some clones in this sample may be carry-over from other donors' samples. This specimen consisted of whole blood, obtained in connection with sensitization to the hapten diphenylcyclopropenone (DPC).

CDR3 sequence: CPEGGEILGAFF. For the CDR3, the DNA is TGTCCTGAGGGGGGAGAAATTCTGGGCGCTTTCTTT. This chain connects TRBV6-4 to TRBJ1-1; D may be TRBD1 (6 bases). From germline, CDR1 is MRHNA and CDR2 SNTAGT. CDR3 size: 12 residues.